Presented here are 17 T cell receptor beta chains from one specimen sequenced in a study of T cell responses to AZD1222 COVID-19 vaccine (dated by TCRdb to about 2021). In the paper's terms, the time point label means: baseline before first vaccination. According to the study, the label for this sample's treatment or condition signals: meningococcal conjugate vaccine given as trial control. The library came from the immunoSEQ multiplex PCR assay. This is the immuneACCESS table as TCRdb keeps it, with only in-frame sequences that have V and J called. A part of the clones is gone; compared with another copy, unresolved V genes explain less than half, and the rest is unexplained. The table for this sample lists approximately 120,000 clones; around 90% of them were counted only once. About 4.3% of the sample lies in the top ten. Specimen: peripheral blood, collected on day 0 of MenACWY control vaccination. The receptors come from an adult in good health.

The CDR3 reads CASSPLKLRQGWRNTEAFF. The CDR3 DNA is TGTGCCAGCAGTCCCCTGAAATTGCGACAGGGGTGGAGGAACACTGAAGCTTTCTTT. The rearrangement links TRBV28 to TRBJ1-1; 8 nucleotides match TRBD1. The junction had 18 bases not matched to a gene; V was cut back by 5 bases and J by 1 base. The CDR3 runs to 19 residues. Looked up from germline, CDR1 is MDHEN and CDR2 is SYDVKM.

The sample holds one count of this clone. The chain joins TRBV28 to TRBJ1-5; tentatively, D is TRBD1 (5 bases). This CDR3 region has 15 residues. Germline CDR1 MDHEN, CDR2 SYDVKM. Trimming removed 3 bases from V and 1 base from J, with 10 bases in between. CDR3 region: CASSFPRDSNQPQHF. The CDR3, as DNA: TGTGCCAGCAGTTTTCCGCGGGACAGCAATCAGCCCCAGCATTTT.

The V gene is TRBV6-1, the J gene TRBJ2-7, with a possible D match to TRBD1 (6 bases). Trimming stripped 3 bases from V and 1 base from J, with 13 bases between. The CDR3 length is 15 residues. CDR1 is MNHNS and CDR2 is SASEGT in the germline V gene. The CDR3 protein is CASSDMAGASYEQYF. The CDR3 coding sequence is TGTGCCAGCAGTGACATGGCAGGGGCTTCCTACGAGCAGTACTTC.

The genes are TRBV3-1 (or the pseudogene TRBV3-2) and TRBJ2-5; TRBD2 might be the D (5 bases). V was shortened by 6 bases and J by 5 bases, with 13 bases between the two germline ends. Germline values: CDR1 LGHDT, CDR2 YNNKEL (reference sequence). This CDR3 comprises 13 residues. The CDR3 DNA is TGTGCCAGCAGAAGACTACCGGGGGAGACCCAGTACTTC. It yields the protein CASRRLPGETQYF.

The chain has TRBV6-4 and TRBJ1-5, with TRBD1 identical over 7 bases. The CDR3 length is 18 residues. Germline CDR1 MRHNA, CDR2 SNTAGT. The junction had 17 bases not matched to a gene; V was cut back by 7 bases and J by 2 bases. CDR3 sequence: CASISHKLDREGNQPQHF. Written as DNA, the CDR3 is TGTGCCAGCATTTCTCACAAATTAGACAGGGAGGGCAATCAGCCCCAGCATTTT.

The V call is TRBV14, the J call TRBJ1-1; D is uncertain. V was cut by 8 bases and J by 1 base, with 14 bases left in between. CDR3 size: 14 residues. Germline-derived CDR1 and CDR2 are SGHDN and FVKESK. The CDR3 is CASGPELKNTEAFF. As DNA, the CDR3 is TGTGCCAGCGGACCCGAACTCAAGAACACTGAAGCTTTCTTT.

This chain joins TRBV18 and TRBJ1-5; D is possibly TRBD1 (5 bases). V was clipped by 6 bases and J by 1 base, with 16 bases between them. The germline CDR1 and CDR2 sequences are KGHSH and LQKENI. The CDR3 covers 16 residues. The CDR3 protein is CASSWQGTGSNQPQHF. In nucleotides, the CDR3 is TGTGCCAGCTCTTGGCAGGGAACCGGGAGCAATCAGCCCCAGCATTTT.

CDR3: CASSWTSTGGADGYTF. DNA for the CDR3: TGTGCCAGCAGCTGGACCAGCACAGGGGGCGCGGATGGCTACACCTTC. The gene calls are TRBV5-6 and TRBJ1-2; 9 bases line up with TRBD1. With V trimmed by 3 bases and J by 6 bases, 12 bases remained unmatched. Germline lookup yields CDR1 SGHDT and CDR2 YYEEEE. This CDR3 has 16 amino acids.

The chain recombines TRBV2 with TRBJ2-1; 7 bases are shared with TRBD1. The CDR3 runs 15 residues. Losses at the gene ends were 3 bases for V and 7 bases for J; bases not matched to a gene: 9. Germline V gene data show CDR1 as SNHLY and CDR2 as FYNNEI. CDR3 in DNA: TGTGCCAGCAGTGATACCGGGACAGAGGGAAATGAGCAGTTCTTC. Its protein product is CASSDTGTEGNEQFF.

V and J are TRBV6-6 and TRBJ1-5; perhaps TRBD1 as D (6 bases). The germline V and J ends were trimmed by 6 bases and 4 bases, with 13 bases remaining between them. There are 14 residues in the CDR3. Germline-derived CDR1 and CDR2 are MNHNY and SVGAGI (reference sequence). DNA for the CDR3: TGTGCCAGCAGACTCGACAGGTCAAATCAGCCCCAGCATTTT. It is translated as CASRLDRSNQPQHF.

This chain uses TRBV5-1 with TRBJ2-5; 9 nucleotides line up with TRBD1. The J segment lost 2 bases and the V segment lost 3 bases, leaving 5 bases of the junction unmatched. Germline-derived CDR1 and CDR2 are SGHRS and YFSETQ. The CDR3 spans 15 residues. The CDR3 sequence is CASSSLGTGQETQYF. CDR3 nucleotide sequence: TGCGCCAGCAGCTCCCTCGGGACAGGGCAAGAGACCCAGTACTTC.

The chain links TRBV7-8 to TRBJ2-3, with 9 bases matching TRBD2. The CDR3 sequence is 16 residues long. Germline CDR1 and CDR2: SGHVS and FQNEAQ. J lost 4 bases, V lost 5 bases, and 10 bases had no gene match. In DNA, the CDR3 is TGTGCCAGCAGCCAGCTGGGTAGCGGGGGCGCAGATACGCAGTATTTT. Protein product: CASSQLGSGGADTQYF.

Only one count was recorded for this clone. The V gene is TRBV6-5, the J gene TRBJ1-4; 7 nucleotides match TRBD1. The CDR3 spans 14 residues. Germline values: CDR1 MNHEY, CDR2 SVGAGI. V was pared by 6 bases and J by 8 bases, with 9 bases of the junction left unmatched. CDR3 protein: CASRRQGGGEKLFF. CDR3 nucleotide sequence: TGTGCCAGCAGGCGACAGGGCGGAGGGGAAAAACTGTTTTTT.

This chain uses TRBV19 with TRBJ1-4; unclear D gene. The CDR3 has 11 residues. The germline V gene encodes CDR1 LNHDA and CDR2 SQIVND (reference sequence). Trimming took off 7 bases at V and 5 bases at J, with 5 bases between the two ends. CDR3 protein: CASKRNEKLFF. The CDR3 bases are TGTGCCAGTAAACGGAATGAAAAACTGTTTTTT.

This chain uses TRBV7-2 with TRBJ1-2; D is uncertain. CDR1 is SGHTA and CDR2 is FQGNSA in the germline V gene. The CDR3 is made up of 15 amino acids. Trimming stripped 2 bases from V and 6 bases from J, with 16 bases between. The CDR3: CASSLNSILGNGYTF. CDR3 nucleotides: TGTGCCAGCAGCTTAAATTCCATCTTAGGGAATGGCTACACCTTC.

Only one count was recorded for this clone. The CDR3 DNA sequence: TGCGCCAGCAGCTCTCATATCTTCGACTACAATGAGCAGTTCTTC. It specifies CASSSHIFDYNEQFF. This chain joins TRBV4-1 and TRBJ2-1; D unresolved. Looked up from germline, CDR1 is MGHRA and CDR2 is YSYEKL. This CDR3 has 15 amino acids. Trimming removed 5 bases at V and 3 bases at J, with 14 bases between.

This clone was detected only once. The CDR3 protein is CASSPGQNTEAFF. DNA of the CDR3: TGCGCCAGCAGCCCGGGCCAGAACACTGAAGCTTTCTTT. V usage is TRBV4-1 and J usage is TRBJ1-1; D remains ambiguous. Deletions cut 4 bases from V and 1 base from J, with 7 bases between. Germline V lookup: CDR1 MGHRA, CDR2 YSYEKL. The CDR3 sequence is 13 residues long.